Below are 23 T cell receptor beta chains sequenced from a single sample in a study of cytomegalovirus exposure and HLA in healthy donors. This PCR relied on a set of 60 Vbeta primers and 13 Jbeta primers. This table comes from immunoSEQ multiplex PCR, and its TCRdb copy is limited to in-frame clones, with some not included. The data show approximately 130,000 clones, with around 77% seen just once and around 1.2% held by the top ten. Sequencing input: PBMCs. These receptor sequences come from a man in his forties or fifties in good health and CMV-seronegative.

V usage is TRBV10-3 and J usage is TRBJ2-1; possible D gene TRBD1, 6 bases. The CDR3 spans 11 residues. The V gene's germline CDR1 is ENHRY and CDR2 SYGVKD. Trimming shortened V by 7 bases and J by 6 bases, and 7 bases separated the two germline ends. Here the CDR3 DNA reads TGTGCCATCAAAGGGGGCAATGAGCAGTTCTTC. It codes for CAIKGGNEQFF.

The V call is TRBV12-5, the J call TRBJ1-2, with a tentative D call TRBD1 (5 bases). V gave up 2 bases and J gave up 4 bases, with 20 bases separating them. The CDR3 spans 17 residues. Germline V CDR1 and CDR2: LGHNT, FRNRAP. For the CDR3, the DNA is TGTGCTAGTGGTTTGCAGGGAATAGGCAGGTACCCCTATGGCTACACCTTC. Translated: CASGLQGIGRYPYGYTF.

The J gene is TRBJ2-1, the V gene TRBV18; maybe TRBD2 (5 bases). V lost 3 bases to trimming and J lost 8 bases, with 8 bases between them. This CDR3 is built from 12 residues. CDR1 and CDR2 from the germline V gene are KGHSH and LQKENI. CDR3 sequence (DNA): TGTGCCAGCTCACCGAGGGCGGATGAGCAGTTCTTC. Translating it yields CASSPRADEQFF.

The chain has TRBV7-9 and TRBJ1-5, with D perhaps matching TRBD1 (5 bases). V was shortened by 1 base and J by 6 bases, with 10 bases between the two germline ends. The CDR3 is made up of 14 amino acids. Germline values: CDR1 SEHNR, CDR2 FQNEAQ (reference sequence). The CDR3 spells CASSLGDSRQPQHF. CDR3 nucleotides: TGTGCCAGCAGCTTAGGAGACAGTCGTCAGCCCCAGCATTTT.

CDR3 DNA: TGTGCCAGCCGGGGTAACGGCAATCAGCCCCAGCATTTT. Translation gives CASRGNGNQPQHF. The rearrangement uses TRBV28 and TRBJ1-5; no firm D call. Per germline, CDR1 MDHEN and CDR2 SYDVKM. V lost 8 bases, J lost 2 bases, and 10 bases lay in between. The CDR3 has 13 amino acids.

The genes are TRBV7-2 and TRBJ2-3, with D perhaps matching TRBD2 (6 bases). The V and J ends lost 2 bases and 2 bases respectively, with 20 bases between them. Per germline, CDR1 SGHTA and CDR2 FQGNSA. The CDR3 is 18 residues long. The CDR3 reads CASSLPRIGGVNTDTQYF. For the CDR3, the DNA is TGTGCCAGCAGCTTACCCAGGATCGGCGGGGTGAACACAGATACGCAGTATTTT.

J is TRBJ2-1 and V is TRBV2, with 9 bases matching TRBD1. This CDR3 has 14 amino acids. Germline CDR1 and CDR2: SNHLY and FYNNEI. After removal of 7 bases from V and 4 bases from J, the junction contained 5 bases not matched to a gene. The DNA for the CDR3 is TGTGCCAGCATGGTTGGGACAGGGTACAATGAGCAGTTCTTC. This translates into CASMVGTGYNEQFF.

The chain uses TRBV4-3 and TRBJ1-1, with D maybe TRBD1 (6 bases). The CDR3 loop spans 15 amino acids. V was shortened by 2 bases and J by 1 base, with 11 bases between the two germline ends. Germline values: CDR1 LGHNA, CDR2 YSLEER. Here the CDR3 DNA reads TGCGCCAGCAGCCAACCCGGGACATCGAACACTGAAGCTTTCTTT. Translating gives CASSQPGTSNTEAFF.

The chain combines TRBV11-2 with TRBJ2-7; 7 bases line up with TRBD1. Germline loops: CDR1 SGHAT, CDR2 FQNNGV. The V gene end was trimmed by 5 bases and the J gene end by 6 bases; junction bases not matched to a gene: 4. This CDR3 contains 12 residues. The CDR3 reads CASSPDRVEQYF. Here the CDR3 DNA reads TGTGCCAGCAGCCCCGACAGGGTCGAGCAGTACTTC.

This chain links TRBV21-1 with TRBJ1-3; TRBD1, the D gene given by the table, was not confirmed from the DNA. TRBV21-1 is designated a pseudogene. The CDR3 spans 17 residues. CDR3 in amino acids: CASSGTGVLNSGNTIYF. CDR3 sequence (DNA): TGTGCCAGCAGCGGGACAGGGGTACTTAACTCTGGAAACACCATATATTTT.

The chain carries TRBV9 and TRBJ2-2, with 14 positions matching TRBD2. The germline CDR1 and CDR2 sequences are SGDLS and YYNGEE. CDR3 length: 18 amino acids. The V segment lost 3 bases and the J segment 0 bases; nucleotides outside the gene matches: 4. The CDR3 region has the DNA TGTGCCAGCAGCGAGACTAGCGGGAGGGCCCCGAACACCGGGGAGCTGTTTTTT. Protein: CASSETSGRAPNTGELFF.

The V and J genes are TRBV30 and TRBJ1-4; TRBD1 aligns across 11 bases. The CDR3 sequence is 15 residues long. The V gene's germline CDR1 is GTSNPN and CDR2 SVGIG (reference sequence). Trimming removed 2 bases from V and 6 bases from J; junction bases left unmatched: 5. DNA for the CDR3: TGTGCCTGGAGTAGGGACAGGGGGTATTATGAAAAACTGTTTTTT. It specifies CAWSRDRGYYEKLFF.

This chain connects TRBV10-1 to TRBJ2-7, with TRBD2 matching 9 bases. After removal of 8 bases from V and 3 bases from J, the junction contained 11 bases not matched to a gene. The CDR3 runs to 15 residues. Germline CDR1 WNHNN, CDR2 SYGVQD (reference sequence). The DNA for the CDR3 is TGCGCCAGCCTCGAGTTGCTAGCGGGGCGCTACGAGCAGTACTTC. Residues: CASLELLAGRYEQYF.

This clone was counted a few times. The chain recombines TRBV21-1 with TRBJ2-2; the table's TRBD1 call for D was not verified on the DNA. TRBV21-1 is assigned pseudogene status. The CDR3 is 17 amino acids. The CDR3 here is CASMAGYGQGVTGELFF. DNA of the CDR3: TGTGCCAGTATGGCGGGATACGGACAGGGGGTAACCGGGGAGCTGTTTTTT.

The chain links TRBV19 to TRBJ2-2; TRBD2 agrees at 7 bases. The CDR3 runs to 16 residues. Trimming at V came to 5 bases and at J to 0 bases, leaving 6 bases not matched to a gene. The germline CDR1 and CDR2 sequences are LNHDA and SQIVND (reference sequence). CDR3 in DNA: TGTGCCAGTAGTCCCGGGAGGACATCGAACACCGGGGAGCTGTTTTTT. It is translated as CASSPGRTSNTGELFF.

V usage is TRBV6-1 and J usage is TRBJ2-2; TRBD1 matches 9 bases. Germline V gene lookup returns CDR1 MNHNS and CDR2 SASEGT. The J segment lost 7 bases and the V segment lost 4 bases, leaving 13 bases of the junction unmatched. The CDR3 extends over 17 amino acids. The DNA of the CDR3 is TGTGCCAGCAGTGGAACCGGGACAGGGAAACCCCACGGGGAGCTGTTTTTT. It translates to CASSGTGTGKPHGELFF.

The chain combines TRBV2 with TRBJ1-2; D is undetermined. Looked up from germline, CDR1 is SNHLY and CDR2 is FYNNEI. The CDR3 length is 15 residues. V was pared by 4 bases and J by 0 bases, with 12 bases between. The CDR3 DNA follows: TGTGCCAGCAGTGTGTTGCAGACTACTAACTATGGCTACACCTTC. Translation: CASSVLQTTNYGYTF. The full variable domain, in which reference TRBV2 and TRBJ1-2 provide the parts outside the CDR3, is EPEVTQTPSHQVTQMGQEVILRCVPISNHLYFYWYRQILGQKVEFLVSFYNNEISEKSEIFDDQFSVERPDGSNFTLKIRSTKLEDSAMYFCASSVLQTTNYGYTFGSGTRLTVV.

This chain connects TRBV6-1 to TRBJ1-6; TRBD1 agrees at 11 bases. With 2 bases clipped from V and 0 bases from J, the junction kept 9 bases outside the gene matches. The germline V gene encodes CDR1 MNHNS and CDR2 SASEGT. The CDR3 extends over 20 amino acids. CDR3 residues: CASSEKVGTGGGSYNSPLHF. For the CDR3, the DNA is TGTGCCAGCAGTGAAAAGGTCGGGACAGGGGGGGGCTCCTATAATTCACCCCTCCACTTT.

The V call is TRBV7-2, the J call TRBJ2-7; 8 bases fit TRBD2. The CDR3 covers 16 residues. Germline CDR1 and CDR2: SGHTA and FQGNSA. V lost 5 bases to trimming and J lost 0 bases; unmatched junction nucleotides: 9. The CDR3 protein is CASSPGLAESSYEQYF. The CDR3, as DNA: TGTGCCAGCAGCCCCGGACTAGCCGAGAGCTCCTACGAGCAGTACTTC.

The CDR3 DNA sequence: TGTGCCAGCAGCCGAGGACAGGCGCATCAGTACTTC. This gives the protein CASSRGQAHQYF. This chain connects TRBV7-2 to TRBJ2-7; 7 nucleotides line up with TRBD1. The junction had 8 bases not matched to a gene; V was cut back by 5 bases and J by 10 bases. CDR1 is SGHTA, CDR2 FQGNSA, per germline. The CDR3 runs 12 residues. The variable domain in full, completed from reference TRBV7-2 and TRBJ2-7, reads GAGVSQSPSNKVTEKGKDVELRCDPISGHTALYWYRQSLGQGLEFLIYFQGNSAPDKSGLPSDRFSAERTGGSVSTLTIQRTQQEDSAVYLCASSRGQAHQYFGPGTRLTVT.

V and J are TRBV27 and TRBJ1-1; 8 nucleotides align to TRBD1. The CDR3 extends over 14 amino acids. Trimming took 5 bases from V and 0 from J; bases not matched to a gene: 2. Germline V lookup: CDR1 MNHEY, CDR2 SMNVEV (reference sequence). CDR3 in amino acids: CASSRTGMNTEAFF. As DNA, the CDR3 is TGTGCCAGCAGTCGGACAGGGATGAACACTGAAGCTTTCTTT.

This clone was counted between two and nine times. This rearrangement joins TRBV23-1 to TRBJ2-1, with 9 bases lining up with TRBD2. TRBV23-1 has ORF status, its function being uncertain. The length of the CDR3 is 18 residues. J gave up 4 bases and V 0 bases, and 10 bases lay outside the gene matches. CDR3 region: CASSQSEAGGPNYNEQFF. The CDR3 DNA reads as TGCGCCAGCAGTCAATCAGAGGCGGGAGGGCCGAATTACAATGAGCAGTTCTTC.

The chain joins TRBV6-5 to TRBJ1-5; no clear D. V dropped 4 bases and J dropped 0 bases, with 7 bases sitting between them. The germline CDR1 and CDR2 sequences are MNHEY and SVGAGI. There are 14 residues in the CDR3. The CDR3 sequence: CASSSGHSNQPQHF. In DNA form, the CDR3 reads TGTGCCAGCAGTTCCGGTCATAGCAATCAGCCCCAGCATTTT.